The sequence of this T cell receptor (beta chain) was determined in a study of Graves' ophthalmopathy and Graves' hyperthyroidism. About the research overall: Samples of peripheral blood were obtained at initial diagnosis, prior to treatment of any kind. Study-wide points: Built on 13 signatures, a model told ophthalmopathy apart from stable hyperthyroidism with 85% to 90% sensitivity and approximately 81% specificity.

Remarks on this clonotype: What it recognizes is unknown.

The CDR3 totals 13 residues. V shed 4 bases and J shed 2 bases, with 11 bases lying between them. In germline, CDR1 is SQVTM, CDR2 ANQGSEA. No donor had other autoimmune disease, uncontrolled infection, pregnancy or lactation. As the template, RNA transcripts were used to amplify TCR beta CDR3 regions. After a first-round RT-PCR with HTBI primers, a second-round multiplex PCR was run. TCRdb reprocessed the multiplex PCR reads with MiXCR, giving one entry per CDR3 protein. Among 740,000 or so distinct CDR3 sequences listed, 40% were seen once. This clonotype was sampled from an adult man with Graves' ophthalmopathy. Sequenced input: peripheral blood. The rearrangement links TRBV29-1 to TRBJ2-5; the D gene is possibly TRBD1 (6 bases). The CDR3 is CSVAGQLQETQYF. The DNA of the CDR3 is TGCAGCGTTGCCGGACAGTTACAAGAGACCCAGTACTTC.